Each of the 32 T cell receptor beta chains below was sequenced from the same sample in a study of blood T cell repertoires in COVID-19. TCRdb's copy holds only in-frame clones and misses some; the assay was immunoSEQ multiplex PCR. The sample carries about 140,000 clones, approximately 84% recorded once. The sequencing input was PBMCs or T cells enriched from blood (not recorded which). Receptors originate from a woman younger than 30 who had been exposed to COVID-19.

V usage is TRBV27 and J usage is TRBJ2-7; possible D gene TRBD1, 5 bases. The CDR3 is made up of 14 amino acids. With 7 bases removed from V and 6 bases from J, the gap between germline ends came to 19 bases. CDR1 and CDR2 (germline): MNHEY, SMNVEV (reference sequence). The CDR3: CASTQPGAGAEQYF. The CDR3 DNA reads TGTGCCAGCACCCAGCCCGGCGCTGGGGCCGAGCAGTACTTC.

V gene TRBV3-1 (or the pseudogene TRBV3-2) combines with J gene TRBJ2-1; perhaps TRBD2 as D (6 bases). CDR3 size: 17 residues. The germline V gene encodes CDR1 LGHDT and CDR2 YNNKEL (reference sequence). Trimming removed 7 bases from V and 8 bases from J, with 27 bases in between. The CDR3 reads CASTSQRGRERRDEQFF. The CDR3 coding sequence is TGTGCCAGCACCTCCCAGAGGGGTCGGGAGAGGAGAGATGAGCAGTTCTTC.

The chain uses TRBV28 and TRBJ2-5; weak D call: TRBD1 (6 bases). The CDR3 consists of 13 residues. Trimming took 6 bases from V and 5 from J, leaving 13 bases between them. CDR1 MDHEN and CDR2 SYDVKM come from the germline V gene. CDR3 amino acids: CASRTGHRETQYF. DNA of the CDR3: TGTGCCAGCAGGACGGGACATCGTGAGACCCAGTACTTC.

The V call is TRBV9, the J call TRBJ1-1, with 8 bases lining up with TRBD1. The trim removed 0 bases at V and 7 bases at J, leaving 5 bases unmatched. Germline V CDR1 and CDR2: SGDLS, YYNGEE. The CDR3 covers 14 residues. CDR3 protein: CASSVGRQGIEAFF. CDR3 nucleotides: TGTGCCAGCAGCGTAGGGAGACAGGGGATTGAAGCTTTCTTT.

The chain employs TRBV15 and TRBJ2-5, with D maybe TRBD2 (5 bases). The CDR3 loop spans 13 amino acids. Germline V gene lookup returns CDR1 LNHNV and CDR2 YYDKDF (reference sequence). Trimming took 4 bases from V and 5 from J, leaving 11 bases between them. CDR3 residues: CATSTRRGETQYF. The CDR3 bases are TGTGCCACCAGCACCCGGCGAGGGGAGACCCAGTACTTC.

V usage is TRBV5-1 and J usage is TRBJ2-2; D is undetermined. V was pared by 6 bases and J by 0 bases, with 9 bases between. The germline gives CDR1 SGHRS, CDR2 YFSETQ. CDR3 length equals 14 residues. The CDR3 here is CASKTTANTGELFF. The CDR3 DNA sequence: TGCGCCAGCAAAACAACAGCGAACACCGGGGAGCTGTTTTTT.

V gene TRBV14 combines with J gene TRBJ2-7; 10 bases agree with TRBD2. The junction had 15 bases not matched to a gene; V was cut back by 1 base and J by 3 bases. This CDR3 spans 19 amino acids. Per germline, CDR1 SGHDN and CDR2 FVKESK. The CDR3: CASSQGTASGSIPGYEQYF. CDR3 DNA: TGTGCCAGCAGCCAAGGAACGGCTAGCGGGAGTATCCCAGGCTACGAGCAGTACTTC.

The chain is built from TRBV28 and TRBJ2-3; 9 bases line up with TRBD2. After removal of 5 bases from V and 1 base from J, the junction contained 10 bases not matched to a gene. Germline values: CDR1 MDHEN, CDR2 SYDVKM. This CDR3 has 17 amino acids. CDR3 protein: CASSPPSAGGGTDTQYF. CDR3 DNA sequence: TGTGCCAGCAGTCCCCCGTCCGCGGGAGGGGGCACAGATACGCAGTATTTT. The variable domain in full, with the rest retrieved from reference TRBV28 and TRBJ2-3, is DVKVTQSSRYLVKRTGEKVFLECVQDMDHENMFWYRQDPGLGLRLIYFSYDVKMKEKGDIPEGYSVSREKKERFSLILESASTNQTSMYLCASSPPSAGGGTDTQYFGPGTRLTVL.

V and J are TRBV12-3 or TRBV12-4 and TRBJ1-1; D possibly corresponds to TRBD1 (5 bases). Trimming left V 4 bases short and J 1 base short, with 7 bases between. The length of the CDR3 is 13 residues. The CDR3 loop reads CASSYRRNTEAFF. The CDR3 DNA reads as TGTGCCAGCAGTTACAGGAGGAACACTGAAGCTTTCTTT.

CDR3 DNA sequence: TGTGCCAGTAGTATTCTCGGGGGATCTGGGTACAATGAGCAGTTCTTC. Translation gives CASSILGGSGYNEQFF. The rearrangement joins TRBV19 to TRBJ2-1; maybe TRBD2 (6 bases). This CDR3 comprises 16 residues. The germline V gene has CDR1 LNHDA and CDR2 SQIVND (reference sequence). The germline V and J ends were trimmed by 3 bases and 4 bases, with 16 bases remaining between them.

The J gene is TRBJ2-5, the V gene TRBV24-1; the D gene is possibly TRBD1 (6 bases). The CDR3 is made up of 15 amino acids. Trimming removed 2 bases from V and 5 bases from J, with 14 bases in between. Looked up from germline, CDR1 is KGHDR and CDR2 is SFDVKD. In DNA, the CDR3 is TGTGCCACCAGTGATTATGGGGTGAGGGGGGAGACCCAGTACTTC. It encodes CATSDYGVRGETQYF.

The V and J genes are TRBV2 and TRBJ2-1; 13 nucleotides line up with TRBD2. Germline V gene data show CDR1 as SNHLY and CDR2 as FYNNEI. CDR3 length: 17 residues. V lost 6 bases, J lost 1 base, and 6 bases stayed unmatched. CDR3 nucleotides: TGTGCCAGCAGCCTGGGACTAGCGGGACCGTCCTACAATGAGCAGTTCTTC. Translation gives CASSLGLAGPSYNEQFF.

The CDR3 loop is CASSPNRDGAFF. DNA of the CDR3: TGTGCCAGCAGCCCTAACAGGGACGGAGCTTTCTTT. The chain uses TRBV7-9 and TRBJ1-1; the D gene is possibly TRBD1 (6 bases). Germline CDR1 is SEHNR and CDR2 is FQNEAQ (reference sequence). The CDR3 is 12 residues long. Deletions cut 5 bases from V and 10 bases from J, with 14 bases between.

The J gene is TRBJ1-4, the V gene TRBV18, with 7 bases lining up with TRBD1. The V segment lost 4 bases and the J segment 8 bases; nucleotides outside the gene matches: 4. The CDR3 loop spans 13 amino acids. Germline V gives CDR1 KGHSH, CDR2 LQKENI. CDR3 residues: CASSRQGGEKLFF. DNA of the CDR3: TGTGCCAGCTCACGGCAGGGGGGCGAAAAACTGTTTTTT. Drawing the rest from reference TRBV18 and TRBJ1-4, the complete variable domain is NAGVMQNPRHLVRRRGQEARLRCSPMKGHSHVYWYRQLPEEGLKFMVYLQKENIIDESGMPKERFSAEFPKEGPSILRIQQVVRGDSAAYFCASSRQGGEKLFFGSGTQLSVL.

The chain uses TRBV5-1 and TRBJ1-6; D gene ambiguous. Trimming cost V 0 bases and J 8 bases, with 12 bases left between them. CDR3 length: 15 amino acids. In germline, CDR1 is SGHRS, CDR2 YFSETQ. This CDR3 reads CASSLEASGDSPLHF. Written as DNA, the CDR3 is TGCGCCAGCAGCTTGGAGGCTTCAGGCGATTCACCCCTCCACTTT.

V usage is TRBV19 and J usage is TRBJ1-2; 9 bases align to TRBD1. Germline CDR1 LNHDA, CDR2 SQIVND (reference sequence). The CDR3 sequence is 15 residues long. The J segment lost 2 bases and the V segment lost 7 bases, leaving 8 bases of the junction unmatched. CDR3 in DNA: TGTGCCAGTAAAATTCGGACAGGGGACAACTATGGCTACACCTTC. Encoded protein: CASKIRTGDNYGYTF.

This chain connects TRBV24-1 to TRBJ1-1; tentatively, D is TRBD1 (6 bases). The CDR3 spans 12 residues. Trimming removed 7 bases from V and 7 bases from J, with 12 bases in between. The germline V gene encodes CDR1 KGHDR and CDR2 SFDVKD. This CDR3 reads CATSGTGYEAFF. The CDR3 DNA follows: TGTGCCACCAGCGGTACAGGGTATGAAGCTTTCTTT.

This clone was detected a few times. CDR3 amino acids: CASSVTGTGARTGANVLTF. The CDR3 nucleotides are TGTGCCAGCAGCGTAACTGGGACAGGCGCCCGGACAGGGGCCAACGTCCTGACTTTC. The chain employs TRBV11-2 and TRBJ2-6, with TRBD1 matching over 8 bases. The CDR3 is made up of 19 amino acids. J was trimmed by 4 bases and V by 5 bases; bases with no gene match: 16. Germline CDR1 SGHAT, CDR2 FQNNGV. Combining the CDR3 with reference TRBV11-2 and TRBJ2-6 gives the whole variable domain EAGVAQSPRYKIIEKRQSVAFWCNPISGHATLYWYQQILGQGPKLLIQFQNNGVVDDSQLPKDRFSAERLKGVDSTLKIQPAKLEDSAVYLCASSVTGTGARTGANVLTFGAGSRLTVL.

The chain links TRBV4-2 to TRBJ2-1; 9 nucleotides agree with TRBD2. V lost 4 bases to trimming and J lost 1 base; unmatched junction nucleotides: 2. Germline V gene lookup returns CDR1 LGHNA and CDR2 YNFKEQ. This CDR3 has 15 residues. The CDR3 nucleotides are TGTGCCAGCAGCCCGCGGGAGGGATCCTACAATGAGCAGTTCTTC. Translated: CASSPREGSYNEQFF.

CDR3 in DNA: TGTGCCAGCAGTTCCGACATGATGAACACTGAAGCTTTCTTT. Its translation is CASSSDMMNTEAFF. The chain links TRBV5-4 to TRBJ1-1, with D hard to call. V was clipped by 5 bases and J by 0 bases, with 11 bases between them. The CDR3 runs 14 residues. Germline loops: CDR1 SGHNT, CDR2 YYREEE (reference sequence). The variable domain in full, with the rest retrieved from reference TRBV5-4 and TRBJ1-1, is ETGVTQSPTHLIKTRGQQVTLRCSSQSGHNTVSWYQQALGQGPQFIFQYYREEENGRGNFPPRFSGLQFPNYSSELNVNALELDDSALYLCASSSDMMNTEAFFGQGTRLTVV.

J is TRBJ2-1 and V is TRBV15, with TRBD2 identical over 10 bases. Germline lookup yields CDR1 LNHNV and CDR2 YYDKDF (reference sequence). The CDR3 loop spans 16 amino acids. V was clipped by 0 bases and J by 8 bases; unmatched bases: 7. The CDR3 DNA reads TGTGCCACCAGCAGAGATTTGCTAGCGGGAGTTGATGAGCAGTTCTTC. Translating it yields CATSRDLLAGVDEQFF. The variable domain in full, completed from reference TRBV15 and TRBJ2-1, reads DAMVIQNPRYQVTQFGKPVTLSCSQTLNHNVMYWYQQKSSQAPKLLFHYYDKDFNNEADTPDNFQSRRPNTSFCFLDIRSPGLGDTAMYLCATSRDLLAGVDEQFFGPGTRLTVL.

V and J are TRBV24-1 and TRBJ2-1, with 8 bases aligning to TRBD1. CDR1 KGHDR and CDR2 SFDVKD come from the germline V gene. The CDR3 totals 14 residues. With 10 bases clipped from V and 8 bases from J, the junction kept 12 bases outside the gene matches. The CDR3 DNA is TGTGCCACTTGCCAGGGGGCGAACTCGTATGAGCAGTTCTTC. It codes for CATCQGANSYEQFF.

CDR3: CASSGGDRGQPQHF. The DNA for the CDR3 is TGTGCCAGCAGCGGAGGAGACAGGGGACAGCCCCAGCATTTT. This chain uses TRBV9 with TRBJ1-5, with TRBD1 matching over 8 bases. V lost 3 bases and J lost 7; bases outside the gene matches: 6. Germline CDR1 is SGDLS and CDR2 is YYNGEE. There are 14 residues in the CDR3.

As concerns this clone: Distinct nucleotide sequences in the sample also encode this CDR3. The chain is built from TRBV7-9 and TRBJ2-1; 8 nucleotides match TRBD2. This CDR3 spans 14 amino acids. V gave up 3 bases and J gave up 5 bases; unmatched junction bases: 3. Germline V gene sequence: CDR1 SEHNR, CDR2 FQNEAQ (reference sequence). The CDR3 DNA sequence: TGTGCCAGCAGCTTTAGCGGGACAAACAATGAGCAGTTCTTC. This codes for CASSFSGTNNEQFF.

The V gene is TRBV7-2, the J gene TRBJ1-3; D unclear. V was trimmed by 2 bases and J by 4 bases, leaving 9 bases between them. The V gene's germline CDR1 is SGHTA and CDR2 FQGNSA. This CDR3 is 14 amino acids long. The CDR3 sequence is CASSLKLRGNTIYF. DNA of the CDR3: TGTGCCAGCAGCTTAAAGTTGAGGGGAAACACCATATATTTT.

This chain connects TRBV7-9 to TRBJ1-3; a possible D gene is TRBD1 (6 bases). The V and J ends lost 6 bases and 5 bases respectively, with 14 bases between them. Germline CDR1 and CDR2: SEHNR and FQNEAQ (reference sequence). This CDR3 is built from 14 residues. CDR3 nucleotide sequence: TGTGCCAGCAGTCATGACAGGCTTAGAAACACCATATATTTT. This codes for CASSHDRLRNTIYF.

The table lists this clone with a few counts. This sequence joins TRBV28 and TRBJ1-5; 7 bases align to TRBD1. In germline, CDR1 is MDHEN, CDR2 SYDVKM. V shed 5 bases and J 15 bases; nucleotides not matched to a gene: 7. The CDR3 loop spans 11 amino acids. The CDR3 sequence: CASSLRQGVHF. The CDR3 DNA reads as TGTGCCAGCAGTCTCAGACAGGGCGTGCATTTT.

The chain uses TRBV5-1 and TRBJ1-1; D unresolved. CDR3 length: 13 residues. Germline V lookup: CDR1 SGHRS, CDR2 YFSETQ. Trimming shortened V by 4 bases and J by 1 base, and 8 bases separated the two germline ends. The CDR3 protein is CASSAAPNTEAFF. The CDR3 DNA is TGCGCCAGCAGCGCGGCCCCGAACACTGAAGCTTTCTTT.

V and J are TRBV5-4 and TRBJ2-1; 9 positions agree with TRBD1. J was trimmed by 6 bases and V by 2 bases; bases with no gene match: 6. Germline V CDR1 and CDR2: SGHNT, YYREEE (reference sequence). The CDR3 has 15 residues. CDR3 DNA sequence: TGTGCCAGCAGCTTACCCCACAGGGGGCGCAATGAGCAGTTCTTC. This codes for CASSLPHRGRNEQFF.

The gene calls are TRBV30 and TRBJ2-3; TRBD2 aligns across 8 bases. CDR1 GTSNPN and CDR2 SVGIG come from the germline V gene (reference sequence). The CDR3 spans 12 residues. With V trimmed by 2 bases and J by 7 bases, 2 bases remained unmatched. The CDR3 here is CAWSRGRYTQYF. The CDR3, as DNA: TGTGCCTGGAGTCGCGGGAGGTATACGCAGTATTTT.

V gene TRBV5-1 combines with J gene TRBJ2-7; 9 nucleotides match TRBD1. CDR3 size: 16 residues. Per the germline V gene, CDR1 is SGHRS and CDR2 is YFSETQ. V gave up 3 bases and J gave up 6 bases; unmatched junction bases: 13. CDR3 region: CASSSYPGQGVSEQYF. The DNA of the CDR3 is TGCGCCAGCAGCTCCTATCCGGGACAGGGTGTGTCCGAGCAGTACTTC.

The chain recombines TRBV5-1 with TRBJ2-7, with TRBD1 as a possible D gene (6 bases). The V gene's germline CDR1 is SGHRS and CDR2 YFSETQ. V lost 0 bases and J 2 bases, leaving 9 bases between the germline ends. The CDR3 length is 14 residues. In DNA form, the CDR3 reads TGCGCCAGCAGCTTGGCAGGGGCCCCCTACGAGCAGTACTTC. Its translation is CASSLAGAPYEQYF.